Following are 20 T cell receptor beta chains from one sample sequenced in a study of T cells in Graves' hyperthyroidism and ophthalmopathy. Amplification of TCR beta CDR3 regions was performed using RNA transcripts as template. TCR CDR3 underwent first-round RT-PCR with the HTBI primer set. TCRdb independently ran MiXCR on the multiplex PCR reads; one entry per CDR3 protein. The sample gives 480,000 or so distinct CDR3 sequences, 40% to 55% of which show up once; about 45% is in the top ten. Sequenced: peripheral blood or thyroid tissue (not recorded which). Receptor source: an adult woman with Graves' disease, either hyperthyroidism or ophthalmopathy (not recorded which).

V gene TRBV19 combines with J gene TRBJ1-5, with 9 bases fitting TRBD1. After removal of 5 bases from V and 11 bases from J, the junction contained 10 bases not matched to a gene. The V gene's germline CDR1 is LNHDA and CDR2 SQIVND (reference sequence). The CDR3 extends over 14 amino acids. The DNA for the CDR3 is TGTGCCAGTAGTGATACAGGGGGCGGGATCGCCCAGCATTTT. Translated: CASSDTGGGIAQHF.

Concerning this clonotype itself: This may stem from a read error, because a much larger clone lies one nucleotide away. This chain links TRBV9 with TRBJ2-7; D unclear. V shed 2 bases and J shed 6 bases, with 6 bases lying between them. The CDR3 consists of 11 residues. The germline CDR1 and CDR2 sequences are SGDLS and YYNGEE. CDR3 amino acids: CASSVDTEQYF. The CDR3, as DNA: TGTGCCAGCAGCGTCGACACCGAGCAGTACTTC.

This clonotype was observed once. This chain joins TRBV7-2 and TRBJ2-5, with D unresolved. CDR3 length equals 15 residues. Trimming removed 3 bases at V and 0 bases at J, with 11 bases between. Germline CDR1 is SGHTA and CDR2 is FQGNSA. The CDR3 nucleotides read TGTGCCAGCAGCTTTTTTCCAACCTACCAAGAGACCCAGTACTTC. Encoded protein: CASSFFPTYQETQYF. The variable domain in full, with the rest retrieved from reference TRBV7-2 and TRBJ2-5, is GAGVSQSPSNKVTEKGKDVELRCDPISGHTALYWYRQSLGQGLEFLIYFQGNSAPDKSGLPSDRFSAERTGGSVSTLTIQRTQQEDSAVYLCASSFFPTYQETQYFGPGTRLLVL.

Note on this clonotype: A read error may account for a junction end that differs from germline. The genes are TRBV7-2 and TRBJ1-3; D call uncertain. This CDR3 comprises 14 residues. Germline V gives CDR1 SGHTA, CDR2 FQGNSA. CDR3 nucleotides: TGCGCCAGTGGTATGGGCAGCGCCGGCAACACCATATATTTT. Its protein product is CASGMGSAGNTIYF.

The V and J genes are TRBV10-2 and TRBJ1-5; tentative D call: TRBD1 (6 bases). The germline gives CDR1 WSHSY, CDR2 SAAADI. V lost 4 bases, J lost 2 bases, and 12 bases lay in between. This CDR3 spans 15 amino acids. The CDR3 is CASSASQGGNQPQHF. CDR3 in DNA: TGCGCCAGCAGTGCCTCACAGGGCGGCAATCAGCCCCAGCATTTT.

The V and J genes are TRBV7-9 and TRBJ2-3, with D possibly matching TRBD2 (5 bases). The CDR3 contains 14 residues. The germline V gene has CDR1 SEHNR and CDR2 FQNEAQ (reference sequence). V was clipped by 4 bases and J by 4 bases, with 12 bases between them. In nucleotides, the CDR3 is TGTGCCAGCAGCTATGGGCTAGCTTCAGATACGCAGTATTTT. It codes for CASSYGLASDTQYF. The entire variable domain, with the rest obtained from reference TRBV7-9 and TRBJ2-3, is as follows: DTGVSQNPRHKITKRGQNVTFRCDPISEHNRLYWYRQTLGQGPEFLTYFQNEAQLEKSRLLSDRFSAERPKGSFSTLEIQRTEQGDSAMYLCASSYGLASDTQYFGPGTRLTVL.

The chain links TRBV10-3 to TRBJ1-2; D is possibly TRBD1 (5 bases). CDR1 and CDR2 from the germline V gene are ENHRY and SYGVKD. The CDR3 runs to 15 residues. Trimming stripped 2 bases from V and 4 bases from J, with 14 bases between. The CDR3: CAISEMAGRVYGYTF. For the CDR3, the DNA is TGTGCCATCAGTGAGATGGCAGGCAGGGTCTATGGCTACACCTTC.

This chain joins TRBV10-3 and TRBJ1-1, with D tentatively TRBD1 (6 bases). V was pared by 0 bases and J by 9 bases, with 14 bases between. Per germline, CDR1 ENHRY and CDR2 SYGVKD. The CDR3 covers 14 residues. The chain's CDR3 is CAISESAQGRKAFF. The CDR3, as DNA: TGTGCCATCAGTGAGTCGGCACAGGGAAGAAAAGCTTTCTTT.

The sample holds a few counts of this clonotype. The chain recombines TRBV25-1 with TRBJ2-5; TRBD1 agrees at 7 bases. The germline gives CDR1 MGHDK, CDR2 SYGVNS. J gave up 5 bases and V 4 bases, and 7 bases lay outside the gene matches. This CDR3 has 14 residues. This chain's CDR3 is CASSAATGRETQYF. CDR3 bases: TGTGCCAGCAGTGCAGCGACAGGGCGGGAGACCCAGTACTTC.

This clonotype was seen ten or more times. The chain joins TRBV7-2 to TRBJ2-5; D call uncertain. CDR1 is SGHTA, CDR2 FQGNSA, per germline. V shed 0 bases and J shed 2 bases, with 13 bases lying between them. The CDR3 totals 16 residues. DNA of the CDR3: TGTGCCAGCAGCTTAGCGGCGGCGGTGGGGCAAGAGACCCAGTACTTC. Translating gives CASSLAAAVGQETQYF.

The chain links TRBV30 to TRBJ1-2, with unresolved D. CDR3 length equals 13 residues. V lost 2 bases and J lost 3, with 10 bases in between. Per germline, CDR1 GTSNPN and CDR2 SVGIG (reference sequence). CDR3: CAWSSRGYYGYTF. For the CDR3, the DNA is TGTGCCTGGAGTTCCCGGGGTTACTATGGCTACACCTTC. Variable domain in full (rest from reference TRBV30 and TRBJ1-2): SQTIHQWPATLVQPVGSPLSLECTVEGTSNPNLYWYRQAAGRGLQLLFYSVGIGQISSEVPQNLSASRPQDRQFILSSKKLLLSDSGFYLCAWSSRGYYGYTFGSGTRLTVV.

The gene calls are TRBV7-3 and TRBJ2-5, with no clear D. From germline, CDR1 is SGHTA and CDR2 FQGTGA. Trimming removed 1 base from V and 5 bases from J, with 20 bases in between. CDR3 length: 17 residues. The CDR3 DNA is TGTGCCAGCAGCTTAAGGATAGGCAGTCTCGGAGTGGAGACCCAGTACTTC. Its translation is CASSLRIGSLGVETQYF.

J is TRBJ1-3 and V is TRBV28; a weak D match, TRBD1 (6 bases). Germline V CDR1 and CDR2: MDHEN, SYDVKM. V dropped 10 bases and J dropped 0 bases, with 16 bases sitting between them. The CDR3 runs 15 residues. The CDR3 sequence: CATSRGGNSGNTIYF. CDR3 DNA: TGTGCCACCAGCAGAGGGGGGAACTCTGGAAACACCATATATTTT.

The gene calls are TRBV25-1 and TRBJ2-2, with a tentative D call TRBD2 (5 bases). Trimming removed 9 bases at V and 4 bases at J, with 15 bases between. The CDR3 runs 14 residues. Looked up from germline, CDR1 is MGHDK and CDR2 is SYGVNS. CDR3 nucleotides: TGTGCCAGTAGTATAGTCGGGGTCACCGGGGAGCTGTTTTTT. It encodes CASSIVGVTGELFF.

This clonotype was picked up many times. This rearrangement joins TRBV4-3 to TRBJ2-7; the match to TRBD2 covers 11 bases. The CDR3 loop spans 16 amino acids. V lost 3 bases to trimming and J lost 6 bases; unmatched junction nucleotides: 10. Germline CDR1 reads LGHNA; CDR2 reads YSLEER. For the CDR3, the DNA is TGCGCCAGCAGCCAGTACCCGGGACTAGCGGAAGGCGAGCAGTACTTC. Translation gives CASSQYPGLAEGEQYF.

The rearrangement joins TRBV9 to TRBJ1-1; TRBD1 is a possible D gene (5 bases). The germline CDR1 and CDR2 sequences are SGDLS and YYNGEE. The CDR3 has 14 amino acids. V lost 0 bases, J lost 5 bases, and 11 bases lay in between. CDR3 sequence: CASSVDGGWTEAFF. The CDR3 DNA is TGTGCCAGCAGCGTAGATGGGGGGTGGACTGAAGCTTTCTTT.

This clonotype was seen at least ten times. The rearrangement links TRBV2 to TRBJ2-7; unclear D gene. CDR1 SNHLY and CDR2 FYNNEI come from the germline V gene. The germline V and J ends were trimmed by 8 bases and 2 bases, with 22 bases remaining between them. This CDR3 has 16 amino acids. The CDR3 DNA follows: TGTGCCAGCTCCGAAGGGTCTCAGAGTACCCCCTACGAGCAGTACTTC. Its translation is CASSEGSQSTPYEQYF.

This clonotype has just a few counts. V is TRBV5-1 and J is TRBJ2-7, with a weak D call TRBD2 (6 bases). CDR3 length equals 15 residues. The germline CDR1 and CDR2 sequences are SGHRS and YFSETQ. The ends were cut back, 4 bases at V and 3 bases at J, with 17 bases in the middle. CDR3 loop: CASSRGGARIYEQYF. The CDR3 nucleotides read TGCGCCAGCAGCCGGGGCGGGGCACGGATCTACGAGCAGTACTTC.

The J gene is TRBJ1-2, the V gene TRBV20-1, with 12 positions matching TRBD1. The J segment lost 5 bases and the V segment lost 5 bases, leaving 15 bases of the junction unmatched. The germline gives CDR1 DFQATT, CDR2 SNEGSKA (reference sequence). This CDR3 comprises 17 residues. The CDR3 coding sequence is TGCAGTGCTTATGGGACAGGGGGCCAACCGACACTATATGGCTACACCTTC. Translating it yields CSAYGTGGQPTLYGYTF.

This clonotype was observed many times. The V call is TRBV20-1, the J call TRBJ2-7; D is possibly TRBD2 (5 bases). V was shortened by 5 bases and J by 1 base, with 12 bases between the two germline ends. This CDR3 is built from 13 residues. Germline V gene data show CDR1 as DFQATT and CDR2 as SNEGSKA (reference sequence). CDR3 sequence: CSAHPGSSYEQYF. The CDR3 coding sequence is TGCAGTGCTCACCCGGGGAGTTCCTACGAGCAGTACTTC.